The 28 T cell receptor beta chains below come from one sample, sequenced in a study of T cell responses to AZD1222 COVID-19 vaccine. Here immunoSEQ multiplex PCR was the method, and the copy in TCRdb shows in-frame clones only, minus some. The table includes about 150,000 clones, 90% detected once. The sequencing here drew on peripheral blood, taken on day 0 of AZD1222 vaccination. The receptors shown here come from an adult in good health.

V usage is TRBV15 and J usage is TRBJ2-2, with 7 bases that match TRBD1. CDR3 length: 16 residues. V lost 1 base, J lost 5 bases, and 7 bases stayed unmatched. CDR1 and CDR2 (germline): LNHNV, YYDKDF (reference sequence). CDR3 in amino acids: CATSRVDRVSTGELFF. CDR3 sequence (DNA): TGTGCCACCAGCAGAGTCGACAGGGTCTCGACCGGGGAGCTGTTTTTT. The entire variable domain, with the rest obtained from reference TRBV15 and TRBJ2-2, is as follows: DAMVIQNPRYQVTQFGKPVTLSCSQTLNHNVMYWYQQKSSQAPKLLFHYYDKDFNNEADTPDNFQSRRPNTSFCFLDIRSPGLGDTAMYLCATSRVDRVSTGELFFGEGSRLTVL.

The rearrangement joins TRBV7-2 to TRBJ2-4; D unresolved. Germline V gives CDR1 SGHTA, CDR2 FQGNSA. The ends were cut back, 5 bases at V and 6 bases at J, with 23 bases in the middle. The CDR3 extends over 17 amino acids. CDR3 DNA: TGTGCCAGCAGCGAAAGCTTTAGCTACACCCCCACAAACATTCAGTACTTC. Translated: CASSESFSYTPTNIQYF. The variable domain in full, completed from reference TRBV7-2 and TRBJ2-4, reads GAGVSQSPSNKVTEKGKDVELRCDPISGHTALYWYRQSLGQGLEFLIYFQGNSAPDKSGLPSDRFSAERTGGSVSTLTIQRTQQEDSAVYLCASSESFSYTPTNIQYFGAGTRLSVL.

V and J are TRBV5-1 and TRBJ1-1; 10 nucleotides line up with TRBD1. Germline CDR1 SGHRS, CDR2 YFSETQ. This CDR3 comprises 13 residues. V shed 4 bases, J shed 6 bases, and the junction held 3 bases outside the gene matches. The CDR3 DNA reads TGCGCCAGCAGCCGGACAGGGGGAGCTGAAGCTTTCTTT. This sequence encodes CASSRTGGAEAFF.

V is TRBV7-8 and J is TRBJ1-5; the D is unclear. Trimming took 0 bases from V and 4 from J, leaving 10 bases between them. The CDR3 extends over 15 amino acids. CDR1 SGHVS and CDR2 FQNEAQ come from the germline V gene. The CDR3 nucleotides read TGTGCCAGCAGCTTAGCGCCATGGCAGAATCAGCCCCAGCATTTT. It is translated as CASSLAPWQNQPQHF.

The V gene is TRBV6-5, the J gene TRBJ2-1; possibly TRBD1 for D (5 bases). CDR1 is MNHEY and CDR2 is SVGAGI in the germline V gene. Trimming pared 6 bases from V and 2 bases from J, leaving 11 bases between. CDR3 length equals 14 residues. The CDR3 sequence: CASSSTETYNEQFF. The CDR3 coding sequence is TGTGCCAGCAGCTCGACAGAGACCTACAATGAGCAGTTCTTC.

V usage is TRBV7-8 and J usage is TRBJ1-2, with a weak D call TRBD1 (6 bases). CDR1 is SGHVS and CDR2 is FQNEAQ in the germline V gene. Trimming removed 4 bases from V and 4 bases from J, with 31 bases in between. The CDR3 runs to 20 residues. The chain's CDR3 is CASSSTPSPGVDGGIYGYTF. CDR3 nucleotides: TGTGCCAGCAGCTCTACACCTTCTCCAGGGGTCGACGGTGGGATCTATGGCTACACCTTC.

The CDR3 sequence: CASSLQGSTDTQYF. The CDR3 coding sequence is TGTGCCAGCAGCCTTCAGGGTAGCACAGATACGCAGTATTTT. The chain couples TRBV14 to TRBJ2-3, with TRBD1 as a possible D gene (5 bases). Germline CDR1 reads SGHDN; CDR2 reads FVKESK. CDR3 size: 14 residues. V lost 4 bases, J lost 0 bases, and 8 bases lay in between. Filled out from reference TRBV14 and TRBJ2-3, the complete variable domain reads EAGVTQFPSHSVIEKGQTVTLRCDPISGHDNLYWYRRVMGKEIKFLLHFVKESKQDESGMPNNRFLAERTGGTYSTLKVQPAELEDSGVYFCASSLQGSTDTQYFGPGTRLTVL.

The chain recombines TRBV4-1 with TRBJ1-5; D is perhaps TRBD1 (5 bases). The CDR3 runs to 16 residues. Germline CDR1 reads MGHRA; CDR2 reads YSYEKL. V dropped 1 base and J dropped 1 base, with 11 bases sitting between them. CDR3 residues: CASSQGGGTSNQPQHF. In DNA form, the CDR3 reads TGCGCCAGCAGCCAAGGGGGGGGAACGAGCAATCAGCCCCAGCATTTT.

Only one count was recorded for this clone. This chain uses TRBV2 with TRBJ2-6, with D possibly being TRBD1 (6 bases). The CDR3 extends over 14 amino acids. With 6 bases removed from V and 2 bases from J, the gap between germline ends came to 8 bases. CDR1 is SNHLY, CDR2 FYNNEI, per germline. CDR3 sequence (DNA): TGTGCCAGCAGGAAGGGGGCTGGGGCCAACGTCCTGACTTTC. This gives the protein CASRKGAGANVLTF.

J is TRBJ1-1 and V is TRBV7-6; TRBD1 might be the D (6 bases). Germline V gives CDR1 SGHVS, CDR2 FNYEAQ. The V gene lost 0 bases and the J gene lost 1 base, with 9 bases spanning the gap. The CDR3 has 15 residues. The CDR3 loop reads CASSLAEGGNTEAFF. The CDR3, as DNA: TGTGCCAGCAGCTTAGCTGAGGGGGGGAACACTGAAGCTTTCTTT.

V usage is TRBV5-6 and J usage is TRBJ2-1, with D unclear. The CDR3 extends over 12 amino acids. CDR1 is SGHDT, CDR2 YYEEEE, per germline. Trimming cost V 2 bases and J 6 bases, with 6 bases left between them. The CDR3: CASSFSRNEQFF. CDR3 coding DNA: TGTGCCAGCAGCTTTTCCCGCAATGAGCAGTTCTTC.

The CDR3 nucleotides read TGTGCCAGCAGCCAGTGGGACCACAAAAACATTCAGTACTTC. It is translated as CASSQWDHKNIQYF. The chain uses TRBV3-1 (or the pseudogene TRBV3-2) and TRBJ2-4; the D call may be TRBD1 or TRBD2 (5 bases each). This CDR3 is 14 amino acids long. Trimming removed 3 bases at V and 3 bases at J, with 9 bases between. Per germline, CDR1 LGHDT and CDR2 YNNKEL (reference sequence).

As for this clone: This same CDR3 is encoded by further DNA sequences in the sample. This chain connects TRBV5-1 to TRBJ2-7, with 9 bases aligning to TRBD2. Trimming removed 4 bases from V and 2 bases from J; junction bases left unmatched: 1. The CDR3 loop spans 13 amino acids. Germline V gene data show CDR1 as SGHRS and CDR2 as YFSETQ. The DNA for the CDR3 is TGCGCCAGCAGCCTAGCGGGAACCTACGAGCAGTACTTC. Translated, it gives CASSLAGTYEQYF.

This chain uses TRBV30 with TRBJ1-6, with D unclear. V lost 0 bases and J lost 9, with 12 bases in between. Germline assignment: CDR1 GTSNPN and CDR2 SVGIG (reference sequence). The CDR3 totals 14 residues. The chain's CDR3 is CAWSVGGAFSPLHF. The CDR3 DNA sequence: TGTGCCTGGAGTGTAGGTGGTGCTTTTTCACCCCTCCACTTT. The full variable domain, with the rest looked up from reference TRBV30 and TRBJ1-6, is SQTIHQWPATLVQPVGSPLSLECTVEGTSNPNLYWYRQAAGRGLQLLFYSVGIGQISSEVPQNLSASRPQDRQFILSSKKLLLSDSGFYLCAWSVGGAFSPLHFGNGTRLTVT.

This clone came up once. The chain is built from TRBV5-1 and TRBJ1-4; tentative D call: TRBD1 (5 bases). The CDR3 consists of 16 residues. V shed 2 bases and J shed 5 bases, with 16 bases lying between them. Germline CDR1 and CDR2: SGHRS and YFSETQ. The DNA of the CDR3 is TGCGCCAGCAGCTTAACAGACCCGAAGGGGAATGAAAAACTGTTTTTT. Protein product: CASSLTDPKGNEKLFF.

V gene TRBV11-2 combines with J gene TRBJ1-5; no definite D call. Germline-derived CDR1 and CDR2 are SGHAT and FQNNGV. Trimming left V 0 bases short and J 0 bases short, with 6 bases between. The CDR3 consists of 15 residues. CDR3 region: CASSLDGNSNQPQHF. Written as DNA, the CDR3 is TGTGCCAGCAGCTTAGATGGGAATAGCAATCAGCCCCAGCATTTT.

The J gene is TRBJ1-5, the V gene TRBV19; 7 positions match TRBD1. The CDR3 runs 16 residues. Unmatched junction bases numbered 11, after V lost 4 bases and J lost 5 bases. Germline-derived CDR1 and CDR2 are LNHDA and SQIVND (reference sequence). CDR3 DNA: TGTGCCAGTAGTACCATCGACAGGGTCGGGCATCAGCCCCAGCATTTT. It codes for CASSTIDRVGHQPQHF.

V gene TRBV6-2 or TRBV6-3 combines with J gene TRBJ2-7, with D tentatively TRBD1 (6 bases). Per the germline V gene, CDR1 is MNHEY and CDR2 is SVGEGT. CDR3 size: 17 residues. Trimming removed 7 bases at V and 6 bases at J, with 28 bases between. In nucleotides, the CDR3 is TGTGCCAGCAACCCTGTCCGGGACACACTTGCCCCTCGCGAGCAGTACTTC. Its translation is CASNPVRDTLAPREQYF.

The chain recombines TRBV28 with TRBJ2-1, with 12 bases aligning to TRBD2. Unmatched junction bases numbered 12, after V lost 6 bases and J lost 6 bases. The CDR3 runs 17 residues. Looked up from germline, CDR1 is MDHEN and CDR2 is SYDVKM. The CDR3 bases are TGTGCCAGCAGCCCACCAAAACTAGCGGGAGGCGCCAATGAGCAGTTCTTC. Amino acids: CASSPPKLAGGANEQFF.

The chain recombines TRBV2 with TRBJ2-2; D ambiguous. CDR1 and CDR2 (germline): SNHLY, FYNNEI. CDR3 size: 14 residues. Between the trimmed V and J ends, which lost 5 bases and 4 bases, there was a span of 11 bases. CDR3 sequence: CASSFEGSTGELFF. The CDR3 nucleotides are TGTGCCAGCAGTTTTGAAGGGTCCACCGGGGAGCTGTTTTTT.

This chain joins TRBV10-3 and TRBJ1-5, with D uncertain. The germline V and J ends were trimmed by 0 bases and 2 bases, with 8 bases remaining between them. The CDR3 length is 15 residues. Per germline, CDR1 ENHRY and CDR2 SYGVKD. In DNA, the CDR3 is TGTGCCATCAGTGAGTCCGGGGTGGGCAATCAGCCCCAGCATTTT. It codes for CAISESGVGNQPQHF.

The chain carries TRBV28 and TRBJ1-2, with TRBD1 as a possible D gene (6 bases). CDR3 length: 14 residues. Looked up from germline, CDR1 is MDHEN and CDR2 is SYDVKM. V was cut by 3 bases and J by 2 bases, with 10 bases left in between. The DNA of the CDR3 is TGTGCCAGCAGTTTTGTAGGGGGGAACTATGGCTACACCTTC. Translating it yields CASSFVGGNYGYTF.

DNA for the CDR3: TGTGCCAGTAGTATTGAGGACAGGGGCATCGGTCAGCCCCAGCATTTT. It codes for CASSIEDRGIGQPQHF. The chain uses TRBV19 and TRBJ1-5; 9 bases are shared with TRBD1. This CDR3 has 16 amino acids. Germline-derived CDR1 and CDR2 are LNHDA and SQIVND (reference sequence). J lost 6 bases, V lost 3 bases, and 9 bases had no gene match.

V usage is TRBV7-8 and J usage is TRBJ2-7; 12 bases are shared with TRBD2. The junction had 7 bases not matched to a gene; V was cut back by 3 bases and J by 7 bases. There are 15 residues in the CDR3. Germline loops: CDR1 SGHVS, CDR2 FQNEAQ. The CDR3 DNA reads as TGTGCCAGCAGCTTTCGGCTAGCGGGAGGGAAAGAGCAGTACTTC. Translated: CASSFRLAGGKEQYF. Supplemented by reference TRBV7-8 and TRBJ2-7, the full variable domain reads GAGVSQSPRYKVAKRGQDVALRCDPISGHVSLFWYQQALGQGPEFLTYFQNEAQLDKSGLPSDRFFAERPEGSVSTLKIQRTQQEDSAVYLCASSFRLAGGKEQYFGPGTRLTVT.

The chain recombines TRBV5-1 with TRBJ1-4; TRBD1 aligns across 8 bases. The trim removed 4 bases at V and 3 bases at J, leaving 5 bases unmatched. The CDR3 contains 15 residues. Germline assignment: CDR1 SGHRS and CDR2 YFSETQ. CDR3 DNA: TGCGCCAGCAGCGTACAGGGGGATCCTAATGAAAAACTGTTTTTT. Its translation: CASSVQGDPNEKLFF.

V and J are TRBV4-2 and TRBJ2-7; 9 bases are shared with TRBD2. The CDR3 length is 14 residues. V lost 1 base, J lost 3 bases, and 1 base stayed unmatched. Per the germline V gene, CDR1 is LGHNA and CDR2 is YNFKEQ. The DNA for the CDR3 is TGTGCCAGCAGCCAAGCACTAGCGGGCTACGAGCAGTACTTC. It translates to CASSQALAGYEQYF.

A remark on this clone: The same CDR3 can be traced to other DNA sequences in this sample. The chain has TRBV12-3 or TRBV12-4 and TRBJ1-5; D unclear. Trimming pared 3 bases from V and 0 bases from J, leaving 3 bases between. The CDR3 covers 13 residues. The CDR3 region has the DNA TGTGCCAGCAGTTTGGGTAGCAATCAGCCCCAGCATTTT. It yields the protein CASSLGSNQPQHF.

This clone was counted only a few times. CDR3 nucleotides: TGTGCCAGCAGTGAACGGGGCAGAGCGGTAGGGACTGAAGCTTTCTTT. Protein product: CASSERGRAVGTEAFF. The V call is TRBV6-1, the J call TRBJ1-1; weak D call: TRBD1 (5 bases). V lost 2 bases and J 5 bases, leaving 18 bases between the germline ends. Germline V gene data show CDR1 as MNHNS and CDR2 as SASEGT. The CDR3 extends over 16 amino acids.